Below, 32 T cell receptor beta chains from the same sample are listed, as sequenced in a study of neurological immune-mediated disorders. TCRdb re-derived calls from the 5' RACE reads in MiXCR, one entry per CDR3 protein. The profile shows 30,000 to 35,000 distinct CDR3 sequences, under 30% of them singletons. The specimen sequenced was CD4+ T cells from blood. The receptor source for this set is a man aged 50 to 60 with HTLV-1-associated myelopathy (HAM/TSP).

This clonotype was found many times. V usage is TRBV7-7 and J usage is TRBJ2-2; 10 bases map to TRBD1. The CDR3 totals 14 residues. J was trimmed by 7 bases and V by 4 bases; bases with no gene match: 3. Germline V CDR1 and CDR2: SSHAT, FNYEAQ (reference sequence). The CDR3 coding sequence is TGTGCCAGCAGCTCGGACAGGGGGGTCGGGGAGCTGTTTTTT. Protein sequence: CASSSDRGVGELFF.

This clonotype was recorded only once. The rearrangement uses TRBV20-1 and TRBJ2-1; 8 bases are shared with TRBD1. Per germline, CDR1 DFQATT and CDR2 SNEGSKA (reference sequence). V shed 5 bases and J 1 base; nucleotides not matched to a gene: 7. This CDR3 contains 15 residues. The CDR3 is CSALDRQGSYNEQFF. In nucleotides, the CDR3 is TGCAGTGCTTTGGATCGACAGGGGTCCTACAATGAGCAGTTCTTC.

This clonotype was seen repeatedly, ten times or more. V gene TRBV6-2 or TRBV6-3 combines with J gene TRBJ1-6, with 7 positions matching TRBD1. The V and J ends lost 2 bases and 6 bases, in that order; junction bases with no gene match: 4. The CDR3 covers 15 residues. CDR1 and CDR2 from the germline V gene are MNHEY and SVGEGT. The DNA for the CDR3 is TGTGCCAGCAGTTACGGGGGACAGAGTAATTCACCCCTCCACTTT. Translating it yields CASSYGGQSNSPLHF.

The CDR3 loop reads CSAPGPSYEQYF. CDR3 bases: TGCAGTGCTCCAGGACCCTCCTACGAGCAGTACTTC. The rearrangement joins TRBV20-1 to TRBJ2-7; no reliable D call. Trimming took 5 bases from V and 0 from J, leaving 8 bases between them. This CDR3 is 12 amino acids long. Germline V CDR1 and CDR2: DFQATT, SNEGSKA (reference sequence).

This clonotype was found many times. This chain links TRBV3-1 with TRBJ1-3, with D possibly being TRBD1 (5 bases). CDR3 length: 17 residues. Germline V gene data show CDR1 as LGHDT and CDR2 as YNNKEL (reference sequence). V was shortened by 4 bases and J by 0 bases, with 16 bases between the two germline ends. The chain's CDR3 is CASSPRDRSSSGNTIYF. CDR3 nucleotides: TGTGCCAGCAGCCCCCGGGACCGCTCTTCCTCTGGAAACACCATATATTTT.

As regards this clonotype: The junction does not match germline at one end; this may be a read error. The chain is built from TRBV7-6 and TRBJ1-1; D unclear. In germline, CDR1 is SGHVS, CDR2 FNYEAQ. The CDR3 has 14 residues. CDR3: CASRLAGRRTEDLF. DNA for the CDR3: TGTGCCAGCAGATTAGCCGGGAGGCGGACTGAAGATTTATTT.

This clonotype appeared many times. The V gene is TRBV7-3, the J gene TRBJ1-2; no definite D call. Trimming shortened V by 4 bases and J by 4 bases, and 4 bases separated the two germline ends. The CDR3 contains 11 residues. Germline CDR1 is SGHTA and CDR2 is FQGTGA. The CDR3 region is CASSSRYGYTF. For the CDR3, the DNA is TGTGCCAGCAGCTCCCGCTATGGCTACACCTTC.

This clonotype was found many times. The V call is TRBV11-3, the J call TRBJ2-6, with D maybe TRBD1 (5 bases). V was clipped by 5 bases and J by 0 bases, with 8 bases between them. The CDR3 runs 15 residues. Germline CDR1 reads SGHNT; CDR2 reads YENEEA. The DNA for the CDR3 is TGTGCCAGCAGCCTAGGGGACTCTGGGGCCAACGTCCTGACTTTC. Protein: CASSLGDSGANVLTF.

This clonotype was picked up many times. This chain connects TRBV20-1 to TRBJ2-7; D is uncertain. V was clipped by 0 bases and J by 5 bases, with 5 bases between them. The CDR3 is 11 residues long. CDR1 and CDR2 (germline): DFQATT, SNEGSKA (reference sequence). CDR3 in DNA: TGCAGTGCTAGAGATCCCAACGAGCAGTACTTC. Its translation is CSARDPNEQYF.

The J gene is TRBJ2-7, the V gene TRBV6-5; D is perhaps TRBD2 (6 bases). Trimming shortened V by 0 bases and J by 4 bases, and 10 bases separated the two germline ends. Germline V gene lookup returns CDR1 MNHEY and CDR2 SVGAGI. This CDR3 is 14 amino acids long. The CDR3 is CASSYSYSGYEQYF. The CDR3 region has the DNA TGTGCCAGCAGTTACTCATACAGCGGGTACGAGCAGTACTTC.

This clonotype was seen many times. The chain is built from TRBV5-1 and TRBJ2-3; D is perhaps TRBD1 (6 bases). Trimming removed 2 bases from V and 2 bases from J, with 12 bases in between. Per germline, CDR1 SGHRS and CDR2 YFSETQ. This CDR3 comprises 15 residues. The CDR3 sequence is CASSFRGGTTDTQYF. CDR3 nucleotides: TGCGCCAGCAGCTTTAGAGGGGGTACCACAGATACGCAGTATTTT.

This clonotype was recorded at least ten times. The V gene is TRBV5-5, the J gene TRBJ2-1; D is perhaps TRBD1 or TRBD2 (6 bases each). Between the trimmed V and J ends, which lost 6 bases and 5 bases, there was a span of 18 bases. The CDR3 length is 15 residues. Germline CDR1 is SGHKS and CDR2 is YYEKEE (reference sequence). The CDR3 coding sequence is TGTGCCAGCACCCTCGGGCAGGGGAGGAACAATGAGCAGTTCTTC. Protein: CASTLGQGRNNEQFF.

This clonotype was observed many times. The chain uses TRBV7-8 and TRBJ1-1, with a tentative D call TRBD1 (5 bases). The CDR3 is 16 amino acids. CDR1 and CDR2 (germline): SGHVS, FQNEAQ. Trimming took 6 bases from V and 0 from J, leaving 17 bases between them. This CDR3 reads CASSSRLGGVNTEAFF. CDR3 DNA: TGTGCCAGCAGTTCACGCCTCGGGGGAGTGAACACTGAAGCTTTCTTT. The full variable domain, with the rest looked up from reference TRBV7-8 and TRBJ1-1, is GAGVSQSPRYKVAKRGQDVALRCDPISGHVSLFWYQQALGQGPEFLTYFQNEAQLDKSGLPSDRFFAERPEGSVSTLKIQRTQQEDSAVYLCASSSRLGGVNTEAFFGQGTRLTVV.

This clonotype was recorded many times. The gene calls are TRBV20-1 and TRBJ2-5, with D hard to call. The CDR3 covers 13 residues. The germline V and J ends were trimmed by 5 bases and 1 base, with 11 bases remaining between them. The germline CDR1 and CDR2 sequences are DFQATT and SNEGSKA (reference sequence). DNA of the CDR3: TGCAGTGCTTCCCCCAGTCCCCAAGAGACCCAGTACTTC. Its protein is CSASPSPQETQYF.

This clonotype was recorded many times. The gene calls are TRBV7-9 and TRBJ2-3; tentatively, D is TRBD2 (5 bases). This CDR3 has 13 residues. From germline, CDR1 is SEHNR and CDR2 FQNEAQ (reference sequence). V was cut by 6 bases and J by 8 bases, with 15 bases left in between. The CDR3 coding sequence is TGTGCCAGCAGAGAGGGTAGAGGCGGTACGCAGTATTTT. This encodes CASREGRGGTQYF.

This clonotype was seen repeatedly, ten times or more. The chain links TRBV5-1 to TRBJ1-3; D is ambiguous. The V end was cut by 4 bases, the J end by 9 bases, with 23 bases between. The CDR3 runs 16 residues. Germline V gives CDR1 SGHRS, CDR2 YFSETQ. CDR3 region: CASSQDRSGKAGTIYF. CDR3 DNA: TGCGCCAGCAGCCAGGACCGCTCGGGAAAGGCGGGCACCATATATTTT.

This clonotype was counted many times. The CDR3 DNA reads TGCAGCGTTGAAGATCGAGGGGCGGGCTATGGCTACACCTTC. Translated, it gives CSVEDRGAGYGYTF. The V and J genes are TRBV29-1 and TRBJ1-2, with D possibly TRBD1 on 5 matching bases. Germline CDR1 SQVTM, CDR2 ANQGSEA. The CDR3 spans 14 residues. Trimming stripped 0 bases from V and 4 bases from J, with 12 bases between.

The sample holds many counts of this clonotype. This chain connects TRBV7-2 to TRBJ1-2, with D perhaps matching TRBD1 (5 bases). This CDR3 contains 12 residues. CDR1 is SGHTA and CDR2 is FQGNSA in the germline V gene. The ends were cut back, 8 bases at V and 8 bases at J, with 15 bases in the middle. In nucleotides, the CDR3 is TGTGCCAGCGCAGGAGGGGATCCCGGCTACACCTTC. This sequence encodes CASAGGDPGYTF.

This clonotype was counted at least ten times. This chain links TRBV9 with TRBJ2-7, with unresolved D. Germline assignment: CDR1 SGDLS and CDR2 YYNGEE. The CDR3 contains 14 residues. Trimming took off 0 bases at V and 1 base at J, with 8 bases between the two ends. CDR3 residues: CASSVEGSSYEQYF. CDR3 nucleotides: TGTGCCAGCAGCGTAGAAGGCAGTTCCTACGAGCAGTACTTC.

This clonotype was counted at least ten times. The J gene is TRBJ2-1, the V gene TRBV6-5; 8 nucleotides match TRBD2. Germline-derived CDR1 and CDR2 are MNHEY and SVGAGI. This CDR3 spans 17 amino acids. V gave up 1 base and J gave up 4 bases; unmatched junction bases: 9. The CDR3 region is CASSYFISGRIYNEQFF. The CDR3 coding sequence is TGTGCCAGCAGTTACTTTATAAGCGGGAGAATTTACAATGAGCAGTTCTTC.

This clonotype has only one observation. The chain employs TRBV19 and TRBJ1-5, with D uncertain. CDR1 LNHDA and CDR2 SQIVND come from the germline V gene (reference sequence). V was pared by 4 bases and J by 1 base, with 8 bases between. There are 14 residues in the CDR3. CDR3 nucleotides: TGTGCCAGTAGTAGGTTGGGAAGCAATCAGCCCCAGCATTTT. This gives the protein CASSRLGSNQPQHF. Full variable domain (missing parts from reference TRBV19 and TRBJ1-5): DGGITQSPKYLFRKEGQNVTLSCEQNLNHDAMYWYRQDPGQGLRLIYYSQIVNDFQKGDIAEGYSVSREKKESFPLTVTSAQKNPTAFYLCASSRLGSNQPQHFGDGTRLSIL.

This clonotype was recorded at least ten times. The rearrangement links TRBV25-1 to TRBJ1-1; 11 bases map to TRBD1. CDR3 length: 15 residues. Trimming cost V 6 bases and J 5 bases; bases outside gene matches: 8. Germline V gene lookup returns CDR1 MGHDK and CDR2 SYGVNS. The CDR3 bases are TGTGCCAGCAGGCGCCAGGGGACAGGGGGAACTGAAGCTTTCTTT. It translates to CASRRQGTGGTEAFF.

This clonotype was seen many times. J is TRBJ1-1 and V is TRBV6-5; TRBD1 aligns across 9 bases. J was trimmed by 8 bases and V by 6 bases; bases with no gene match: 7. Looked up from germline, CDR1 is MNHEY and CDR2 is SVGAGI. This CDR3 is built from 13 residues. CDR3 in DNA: TGTGCCAGCAGGGGACAGGGTGTCCCCGAAGCTTTCTTT. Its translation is CASRGQGVPEAFF.

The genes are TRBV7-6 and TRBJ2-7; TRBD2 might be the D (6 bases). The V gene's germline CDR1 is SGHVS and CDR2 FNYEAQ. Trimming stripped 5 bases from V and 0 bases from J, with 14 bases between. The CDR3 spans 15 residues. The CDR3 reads CASSPSRGSSYEQYF. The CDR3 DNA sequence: TGTGCCAGCAGCCCCTCTCGGGGGAGCTCCTACGAGCAGTACTTC.

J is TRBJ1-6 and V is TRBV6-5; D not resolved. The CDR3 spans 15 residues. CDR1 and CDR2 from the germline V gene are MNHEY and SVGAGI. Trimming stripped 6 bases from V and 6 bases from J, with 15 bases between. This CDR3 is CASSNRSPINSPLHF. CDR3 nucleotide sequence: TGTGCCAGCAGCAACAGATCCCCTATTAATTCACCCCTCCACTTT.

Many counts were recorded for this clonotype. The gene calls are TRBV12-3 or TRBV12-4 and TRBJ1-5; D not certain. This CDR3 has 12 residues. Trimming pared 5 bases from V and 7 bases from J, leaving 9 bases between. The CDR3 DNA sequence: TGTGCCAGCAGTGGCGCTTACCAGCCCCAGCATTTT. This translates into CASSGAYQPQHF.

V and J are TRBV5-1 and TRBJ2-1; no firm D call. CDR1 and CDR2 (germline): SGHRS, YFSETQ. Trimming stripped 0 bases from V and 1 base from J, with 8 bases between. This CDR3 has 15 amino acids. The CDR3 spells CASSLGFGSYNEQFF. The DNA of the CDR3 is TGCGCCAGCAGCTTGGGATTTGGGTCCTACAATGAGCAGTTCTTC.

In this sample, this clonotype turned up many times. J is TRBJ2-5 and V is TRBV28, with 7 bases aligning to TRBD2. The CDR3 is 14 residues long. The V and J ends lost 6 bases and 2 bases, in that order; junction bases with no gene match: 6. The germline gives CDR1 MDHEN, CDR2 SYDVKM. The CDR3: CASRAPGLQETQYF. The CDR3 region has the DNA TGTGCCAGCAGGGCTCCGGGACTACAAGAGACCCAGTACTTC.

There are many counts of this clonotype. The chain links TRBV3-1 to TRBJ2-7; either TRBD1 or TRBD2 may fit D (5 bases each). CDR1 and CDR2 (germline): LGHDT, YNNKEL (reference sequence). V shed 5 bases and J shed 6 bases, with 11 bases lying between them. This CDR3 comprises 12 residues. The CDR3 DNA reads TGTGCCAGCAGCTCACCTGGGGGCGAGCAGTACTTC. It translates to CASSSPGGEQYF.

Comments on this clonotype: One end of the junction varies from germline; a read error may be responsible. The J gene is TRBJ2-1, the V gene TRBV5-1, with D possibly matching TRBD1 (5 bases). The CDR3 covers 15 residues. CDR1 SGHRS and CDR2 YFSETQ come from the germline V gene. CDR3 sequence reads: CSSSLELGARQEQFF. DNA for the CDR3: TGCTCCAGCAGCTTGGAGTTAGGGGCTCGCCAAGAGCAGTTCTTC.

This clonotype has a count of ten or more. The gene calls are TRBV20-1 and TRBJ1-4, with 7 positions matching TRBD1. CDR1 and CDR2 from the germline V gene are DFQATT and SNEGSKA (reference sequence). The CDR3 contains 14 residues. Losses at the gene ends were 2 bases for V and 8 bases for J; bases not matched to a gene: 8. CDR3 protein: CSARRGTAREKLFF. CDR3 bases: TGCAGTGCTAGAAGGGGGACAGCACGCGAAAAACTGTTTTTT.

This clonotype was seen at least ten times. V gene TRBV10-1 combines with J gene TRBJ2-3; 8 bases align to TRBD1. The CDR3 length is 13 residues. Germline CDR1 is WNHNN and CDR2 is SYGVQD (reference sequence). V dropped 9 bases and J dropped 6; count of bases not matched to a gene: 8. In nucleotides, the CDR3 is TGCGCCAGTAACAGGGGGGCGAGTGATACGCAGTATTTT. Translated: CASNRGASDTQYF.